This TCR beta chain is from a study of T cells after posttransplantation cyclophosphamide. General study results and limits: Later post-transplant blood repertoires were often dominated by donor CD8+ memory clones.

V lost 2 bases, J lost 14 bases, and 10 bases stayed unmatched. Germline V lookup: CDR1 MNHNY, CDR2 SVGAGI (reference sequence). The CDR3 contains 13 residues. Turning to this clone: Its antigen is not known.

Cells defined as naive were viable CD3+CD4+ or CD3+CD8+ and CCR7+CD45RA+CD45RO-CD95-CD27+CD28+. On the day of bone marrow donation, the related graft donor provided peripheral blood. Clones were read by immunoSEQ multiplex PCR, and TCRdb kept only the in-frame ones, dropping some. The sample has roughly 23,000 clones, over 95% seen once. The source of this sequence is a man in his forties or fifties in good health, CMV-negative, and a related stem cell transplant donor. The J gene is TRBJ2-3, the V gene TRBV6-6; 7 nucleotides match TRBD2. Specimen: naive CD4+ T cells sorted from PBMCs. This chain's CDR3 is CASSYGRAYVLYF. In DNA, the CDR3 is TGTGCCAGCAGTTACGGGAGGGCATACGTTCTGTATTTT.